In its sample, the clone carrying this TCR beta chain was seen a few times. Its antigen remains unidentified. The sample originates from a study of T-cell memory formation after mild COVID-19. The study's findings and limits: There were some responding clones in pre-infection memory, which suggested that cross-reactive memory had joined.

Each CDR3 protein is one row after TCRdb ran MiXCR on the 5' RACE reads. The sample shows hundreds of thousands of distinct CDR3 sequences, around 27% of them seen only once. Germline-derived CDR1 and CDR2 are LGHDT and YNNKEL (reference sequence). The CDR3 has 15 residues. The V gene end was trimmed by 4 bases and the J gene end by 8 bases; junction bases not matched to a gene: 8. This clonotype originated in an adult woman who had mild COVID-19 (a few samples of this study predate the infection). Cell type and time point are not known. Sequenced: PBMCs or a T cell subset sorted from them (not recorded which). The V call is TRBV3-1, the J call TRBJ2-1, with TRBD2 matching 10 bases. This chain's CDR3 is CASSLTSGVWDEQFF. The CDR3 coding sequence is TGTGCCAGCAGCCTAACTAGCGGGGTCTGGGATGAGCAGTTCTTC.